A single sample is the source of the 32 T cell receptor beta chains below, sequenced in a study of post-analysis software for immune sequencing data. Study conclusions and caveats: There were five or six TRBV segments more frequent in patients than controls, and TRBV5-6, TRBV5-1 and TRBV20-1 were among them.

Tagging with unique molecular identifiers was a feature of the TCR beta cDNA libraries. TCRdb passed the PCR reads through MiXCR, listing each CDR3 protein once. The sample shows about 760,000 distinct CDR3 sequences, roughly 27% of them seen only once. These TCRs are of unknown antigen specificity. The specimen was blood. These receptors all come from a girl aged 10 to 17 with multiple sclerosis.

The V gene is TRBV4-3, the J gene TRBJ2-7; 11 positions agree with TRBD1. This CDR3 spans 15 amino acids. Germline V gives CDR1 LGHNA, CDR2 YSLEER. The V gene end was trimmed by 0 bases and the J gene end by 12 bases; junction bases not matched to a gene: 10. CDR3 loop: CASSQDSGQGAIRYF. The CDR3, as DNA: TGCGCCAGCAGCCAAGATTCAGGACAGGGGGCAATTAGGTACTTC.

This clonotype was counted a single time. The germline gene is not matched at one end of the junction; a read error may be the cause. The chain is built from TRBV10-2 and TRBJ2-3, with TRBD2 as a possible D gene (5 bases). This CDR3 contains 18 residues. Per the germline V gene, CDR1 is WSHSY and CDR2 is SAAADI. The CDR3 sequence is CTSSELRVERQSTDTQYF. In DNA, the CDR3 is TGCACCAGCAGTGAGTTGAGGGTTGAGCGGCAGAGCACAGATACGCAGTATTTT.

The chain is built from TRBV11-1 and TRBJ2-3; 10 nucleotides agree with TRBD2. In germline, CDR1 is SGHAT, CDR2 FQDESV (reference sequence). The CDR3 loop spans 18 amino acids. With V trimmed by 3 bases and J by 0 bases, 9 bases remained unmatched. The CDR3 DNA follows: TGTGCCAGCAGCTTGACCAGCGGGGGGGATCGTAGCACAGATACGCAGTATTTT. Its translation is CASSLTSGGDRSTDTQYF. The variable domain in full, with the rest retrieved from reference TRBV11-1 and TRBJ2-3, is EAEVAQSPRYKITEKSQAVAFWCDPISGHATLYWYRQILGQGPELLVQFQDESVVDDSQLPKDRFSAERLKGVDSTLKIQPAELGDSAMYLCASSLTSGGDRSTDTQYFGPGTRLTVL.

This rearrangement joins TRBV19 to TRBJ2-1; D is perhaps TRBD1 or TRBD2 (5 bases each). This CDR3 spans 17 amino acids. In germline, CDR1 is LNHDA, CDR2 SQIVND (reference sequence). V dropped 6 bases and J dropped 0 bases, with 18 bases sitting between them. CDR3 sequence: CASRMGVATYSYNEQFF. The CDR3 DNA follows: TGTGCCAGTAGAATGGGGGTCGCTACTTACTCCTACAATGAGCAGTTCTTC. Complete variable domain (other parts from reference TRBV19 and TRBJ2-1): DGGITQSPKYLFRKEGQNVTLSCEQNLNHDAMYWYRQDPGQGLRLIYYSQIVNDFQKGDIAEGYSVSREKKESFPLTVTSAQKNPTAFYLCASRMGVATYSYNEQFFGPGTRLTVL.

V and J are TRBV5-1 and TRBJ2-7; 10 bases are shared with TRBD2. Matching the DNA end better, TRBJ2-5 makes the J call doubtful. This CDR3 region has 17 residues. Germline CDR1 and CDR2: SGHRS and YFSETQ. The CDR3 spells CARFSGGAKPSTWTQYF. The CDR3 region has the DNA TGCGCCCGGTTCAGCGGGGGGGCCAAACCTTCAACGTGGACCCAGTACTTC.

V usage is TRBV10-3 and J usage is TRBJ2-1, with 9 bases lining up with TRBD2. From germline, CDR1 is ENHRY and CDR2 SYGVKD. CDR3 size: 17 residues. V shed 2 bases and J 9 bases; nucleotides not matched to a gene: 14. The CDR3 is CAISEPYAGTSKAEQFF. The CDR3 DNA sequence: TGTGCCATCAGTGAGCCTTATGCCGGGACTAGCAAAGCTGAGCAGTTCTTC.

The chain employs TRBV6-1 and TRBJ2-1; 7 bases are shared with TRBD1. This CDR3 has 17 amino acids. J gave up 5 bases and V 6 bases, and 16 bases lay outside the gene matches. Germline V gives CDR1 MNHNS, CDR2 SASEGT. The chain's CDR3 is CASRKTLGTATDNEQFF. CDR3 bases: TGTGCCAGCAGGAAAACTCTCGGGACAGCAACGGACAATGAGCAGTTCTTC.

The chain is built from TRBV29-1 and TRBJ2-1; 7 positions match TRBD2. Unmatched junction bases numbered 17, after V lost 5 bases and J lost 13 bases. Germline CDR1 is SQVTM and CDR2 is ANQGSEA. CDR3 length: 14 residues. Here the CDR3 DNA reads TGCAGCGTTCTCTTCGCGGGGGTTGCCATTGACCAGTTCTTC. This codes for CSVLFAGVAIDQFF.

The chain couples TRBV4-1 to TRBJ1-2, with D possibly being TRBD1 (5 bases). V was cut by 3 bases and J by 7 bases, with 21 bases left in between. Germline CDR1 reads MGHRA; CDR2 reads YSYEKL. The CDR3 loop spans 16 amino acids. CDR3 sequence (DNA): TGCGCCAGCAGCCATACCTTCTTGCGCCAGGGCGGTGGCTACACCTTC. Protein: CASSHTFLRQGGGYTF.

The chain uses TRBV20-1 and TRBJ2-7; maybe TRBD1 (6 bases). Germline loops: CDR1 DFQATT, CDR2 SNEGSKA (reference sequence). The CDR3 is made up of 15 amino acids. The ends were cut back, 6 bases at V and 3 bases at J, with 21 bases in the middle. The CDR3 DNA follows: TGCAGTGCCCTCGGTGCACAGGGTGGGTTCTACGAGCAGTACTTC. It translates to CSALGAQGGFYEQYF.

This chain joins TRBV28 and TRBJ1-2; D might be TRBD1 (5 bases). The CDR3 consists of 14 residues. V was trimmed by 5 bases and J by 4 bases, leaving 14 bases between them. Germline-derived CDR1 and CDR2 are MDHEN and SYDVKM. The CDR3 nucleotides read TGTGCCAGCAGTCCAGTCATCGGGGGCTATGGCTACACCTTC. It specifies CASSPVIGGYGYTF.

This clonotype was observed a handful of times. V and J are TRBV5-6 and TRBJ2-7; 9 bases map to TRBD1. The CDR3 has 15 residues. Germline assignment: CDR1 SGHDT and CDR2 YYEEEE. Losses at the gene ends were 1 base for V and 2 bases for J; bases not matched to a gene: 4. CDR3 bases: TGTGCCAGCAGCTTGCCAGGGACAGGGCCCTACGAGCAGTACTTC. This encodes CASSLPGTGPYEQYF.

For this clonotype: A read error may account for a junction end that differs from germline. This sequence joins TRBV6-5 and TRBJ2-7, with D perhaps matching TRBD2 (6 bases). The CDR3 runs to 13 residues. Germline V gene data show CDR1 as MNHEY and CDR2 as SVGAGI. Written as DNA, the CDR3 is TGTGCCAACAGTTACCTTAGGGACTTCCCCCAGTACTTC. This gives the protein CANSYLRDFPQYF.

Comments on this clonotype: One end of the junction does not line up with germline, which may come from a read error. The chain employs TRBV6-5 and TRBJ1-4; tentatively, D is TRBD1 (5 bases). The CDR3 extends over 14 amino acids. Germline values: CDR1 MNHEY, CDR2 SVGAGI. For the CDR3, the DNA is TGTGCCAGCAGACAGGATGCAACTAATGAAAAACGGTTTTTT. The encoded protein is CASRQDATNEKRFF.

This clonotype was observed a few times. This chain joins TRBV12-3 or TRBV12-4 and TRBJ1-1; no firm D call. V dropped 5 bases and J dropped 5 bases, with 12 bases sitting between them. This CDR3 has 13 amino acids. Here the CDR3 reads CASSVAKGTEAFF. CDR3 coding DNA: TGTGCCAGCAGTGTGGCCAAGGGTACTGAAGCTTTCTTT.

This rearrangement joins TRBV4-3 to TRBJ2-7, with 8 bases that match TRBD2. This CDR3 spans 15 amino acids. Trimming removed 0 bases from V and 6 bases from J; junction bases left unmatched: 7. The germline gives CDR1 LGHNA, CDR2 YSLEER. The CDR3 DNA reads TGCGCCAGCAGCCAAGACGAGCGGGAGATCCGCGAGCAGTACTTC. Protein: CASSQDEREIREQYF.

In this sample, this clonotype turned up many times. V usage is TRBV13 and J usage is TRBJ2-7, with 9 bases fitting TRBD1. The V and J ends lost 0 bases and 3 bases, in that order; junction bases with no gene match: 0. Per germline, CDR1 PRHDT and CDR2 FYEKMQ (reference sequence). This CDR3 comprises 14 residues. CDR3 coding DNA: TGTGCCAGCAGCTTAGGGGACAGGGGCTACGAGCAGTACTTC. Translating gives CASSLGDRGYEQYF.

This clonotype was counted only a few times. This rearrangement joins TRBV14 to TRBJ1-1; a possible D gene is TRBD1 (5 bases). The V gene lost 3 bases and the J gene lost 1 base, with 12 bases spanning the gap. CDR1 is SGHDN and CDR2 is FVKESK in the germline V gene. This CDR3 is built from 15 residues. The CDR3 nucleotides read TGTGCCAGCAGCCAGGGAAGGGGTCGGAACACTGAAGCTTTCTTT. Its protein is CASSQGRGRNTEAFF.

This clonotype has only a few counts. The CDR3 is CASSQFQGLWQETQYF. CDR3 in DNA: TGTGCCAGCAGCCAATTCCAGGGACTCTGGCAAGAGACCCAGTACTTC. The J gene is TRBJ2-5, the V gene TRBV14; maybe TRBD2 (6 bases). V was trimmed by 2 bases and J by 2 bases, leaving 15 bases between them. CDR3 size: 16 residues. Germline values: CDR1 SGHDN, CDR2 FVKESK.

The chain joins TRBV24-1 to TRBJ2-1, with D possibly being TRBD1 (6 bases). The end of the DNA fits TRBJ2-7 better, so the J call may be wrong. The CDR3 length is 14 residues. Germline loops: CDR1 KGHDR, CDR2 SFDVKD. DNA of the CDR3: TGTGCCAGCGGTAGCCGGGACAAAAACAATGAGCAGTACTTC. This translates into CASGSRDKNNEQYF.

This clonotype was counted between two and nine times. DNA of the CDR3: TGTGCCAGCAGTGGTACAGGGCGTGGGACTGAAGCTTTCTTT. It yields the protein CASSGTGRGTEAFF. This chain connects TRBV25-1 to TRBJ1-1; D perhaps matches TRBD1 (6 bases). The length of the CDR3 is 14 residues. The germline V and J ends were trimmed by 4 bases and 5 bases, with 14 bases remaining between them. Germline V gene sequence: CDR1 MGHDK, CDR2 SYGVNS. The variable domain in full, completed from reference TRBV25-1 and TRBJ1-1, reads EADIYQTPRYLVIGTGKKITLECSQTMGHDKMYWYQQDPGMELHLIHYSYGVNSTEKGDLSSESTVSRIRTEHFPLTLESARPSHTSQYLCASSGTGRGTEAFFGQGTRLTVV.

For this clonotype: A junction boundary mismatches the germline segment, possibly from a read error. V gene TRBV29-1 combines with J gene TRBJ2-1; 11 nucleotides agree with TRBD2. The CDR3 sequence is 19 residues long. From germline, CDR1 is SQVTM and CDR2 ANQGSEA. DNA for the CDR3: TGCGGCGTTGAGGCGGGACTAGCGGACCCTAAAAGCTCCTACAATGAGCAGTTCTTC. Translation: CGVEAGLADPKSSYNEQFF.

The chain has TRBV19 and TRBJ2-2; D gene uncertain. The V and J ends lost 8 bases and 5 bases respectively, with 9 bases between them. Germline lookup yields CDR1 LNHDA and CDR2 SQIVND (reference sequence). The CDR3 spans 12 residues. CDR3 sequence (DNA): TGTGCCAGTCAGACCGAAACCGGGGAGCTGTTTTTT. This sequence encodes CASQTETGELFF.

About this clonotype itself: Sequence at one end of the junction differs from germline and may be a read error. The chain is built from TRBV9 and TRBJ2-1; weak D call: TRBD2 (7 bases). CDR3 length: 14 amino acids. CDR1 is SGDLS and CDR2 is YYNGEE in the germline V gene. CDR3 in amino acids: CASSVGGGYNEQCF. Here the CDR3 DNA reads TGTGCCAGCAGCGTAGGGGGGGGCTACAATGAGCAGTGCTTC.

The V call is TRBV15, the J call TRBJ1-5; D is uncertain. V shed 5 bases and J shed 6 bases, with 20 bases lying between them. Germline CDR1 and CDR2: LNHNV and YYDKDF (reference sequence). The CDR3 loop spans 16 amino acids. This CDR3 reads CATSWNGSPSGQPQHF. Written as DNA, the CDR3 is TGTGCCACCAGCTGGAACGGGTCCCCAAGTGGTCAGCCCCAGCATTTT.

About this clonotype itself: A read error is possible here, since a much larger clone lies one base away. The genes are TRBV4-1 and TRBJ2-5; possibly TRBD2 for D (5 bases). The CDR3 has 11 residues. Trimming took off 8 bases at V and 11 bases at J, with 15 bases between the two ends. CDR1 MGHRA and CDR2 YSYEKL come from the germline V gene. The CDR3, as DNA: TGCGCCAGCCTTTATCGGGATGAGCAGTACTTC. It specifies CASLYRDEQYF.

This clonotype was seen a few times. This chain joins TRBV5-6 and TRBJ2-3; 10 bases map to TRBD2. The V segment lost 2 bases and the J segment 0 bases; nucleotides outside the gene matches: 12. Looked up from germline, CDR1 is SGHDT and CDR2 is YYEEEE. The CDR3 runs to 19 residues. CDR3 DNA: TGTGCCAGCAGCTTCCTCCGGCTAGCGGGGGAAGTTAGCACAGATACGCAGTATTTT. Amino acid sequence: CASSFLRLAGEVSTDTQYF.

This chain joins TRBV5-1 and TRBJ2-7, with D perhaps being TRBD1 or TRBD2 (5 bases each). CDR3 length: 14 residues. The germline CDR1 and CDR2 sequences are SGHRS and YFSETQ. Trimming removed 5 bases from V and 4 bases from J, with 16 bases in between. This CDR3 reads CASREPGRGYEQYF. In nucleotides, the CDR3 is TGCGCCAGCAGGGAACCGGGACGCGGGTACGAGCAGTACTTC.

This clonotype was found a few times. The gene calls are TRBV7-9 and TRBJ2-3, with a possible D match to TRBD2 (5 bases). The CDR3 has 14 residues. Germline V gene sequence: CDR1 SEHNR, CDR2 FQNEAQ (reference sequence). The ends were cut back, 3 bases at V and 4 bases at J, with 11 bases in the middle. The CDR3 spells CASSFLSEADTQYF. The CDR3 bases are TGTGCCAGCAGCTTCCTGTCGGAGGCAGATACGCAGTATTTT. The entire variable domain, with the rest obtained from reference TRBV7-9 and TRBJ2-3, is as follows: DTGVSQNPRHKITKRGQNVTFRCDPISEHNRLYWYRQTLGQGPEFLTYFQNEAQLEKSRLLSDRFSAERPKGSFSTLEIQRTEQGDSAMYLCASSFLSEADTQYFGPGTRLTVL.

The rearrangement joins TRBV10-3 to TRBJ2-1, with a possible D match to TRBD1 (6 bases). CDR1 and CDR2 (germline): ENHRY, SYGVKD. The CDR3 consists of 15 residues. Between the trimmed V and J ends, which lost 4 bases and 9 bases, there was a span of 19 bases. The chain's CDR3 is CAISVVARGEGEQFF. CDR3 bases: TGTGCCATCAGTGTAGTCGCCAGGGGTGAGGGTGAGCAGTTCTTC.

In this sample, this clonotype turned up a few times. The chain couples TRBV5-1 to TRBJ2-7; TRBD1 matches 7 bases. Per the germline V gene, CDR1 is SGHRS and CDR2 is YFSETQ. The CDR3 length is 16 residues. V lost 4 bases to trimming and J lost 5 bases; unmatched junction nucleotides: 15. In DNA, the CDR3 is TGCGCCAGCAGCCCCACTCCGTCGACAGGGTACAACGAGCAGTACTTC. Protein product: CASSPTPSTGYNEQYF. Variable domain in full (rest from reference TRBV5-1 and TRBJ2-7): KAGVTQTPRYLIKTRGQQVTLSCSPISGHRSVSWYQQTPGQGLQFLFEYFSETQRNKGNFPGRFSGRQFSNSRSEMNVSTLELGDSALYLCASSPTPSTGYNEQYFGPGTRLTVT.

At least ten counts were recorded for this clonotype. The chain joins TRBV11-2 to TRBJ2-5, with D perhaps matching TRBD2 (5 bases). This CDR3 has 12 amino acids. V was clipped by 5 bases and J by 7 bases, with 11 bases between them. The V gene's germline CDR1 is SGHAT and CDR2 FQNNGV. The CDR3 nucleotides are TGTGCCAGCAGCCCCCCCCGGGGGACCCAGTACTTC. It yields the protein CASSPPRGTQYF.